These 17 T cell receptor beta chains were sequenced from one sample in a study of T cell repertoires in cytomegalovirus infection (dated by TCRdb to the late 2010s). These receptors' targets are unknown. These reads were obtained on an Illumina HiSeq 1500. The public sequencing data were trimmed at Q25 with fastp and processed into clonotypes with MiXCR by TCRdb, which kept only in-frame beta chains. Each CDR3 protein appears once, grouped with its most common genes and DNA. The sample records about 900,000 distinct CDR3 sequences, roughly 30% of which are singletons. In total, the top ten clones hold about 14% of the sample. In light of the paper, this sample's treatment or condition label describes: in vitro stimulation with specific CMV peptide epitopes to enrich CMV-specific T cells. The input for sequencing was cultured CD8+ T cells from PBMCs, taken from culture after CMV antigen stimulation. The origin of the receptors is a human donor in good health (CMV status not recorded). Some clones in this sample may be carry-over from other donors' samples.

This clonotype turned up a few times. The chain is built from TRBV19 and TRBJ1-1, with TRBD1 as a possible D gene (5 bases). Germline V gene sequence: CDR1 LNHDA, CDR2 SQIVND (reference sequence). The length of the CDR3 is 13 residues. V shed 3 bases and J shed 4 bases, with 9 bases lying between them. Here the CDR3 reads CASSMMGTTEAFF. Written as DNA, the CDR3 is TGTGCCAGTAGTATGATGGGGACCACTGAAGCTTTCTTT.

Worth noting for this clonotype: Possible read error: a much larger clone is one base away. The CDR3 is CASSFTGHGARYGYTF. The CDR3 nucleotides are TGTGCCAGCAGTTTCACGGGACATGGGGCTCGTTATGGCTACACCTTC. The chain combines TRBV12-3 or TRBV12-4 with TRBJ1-2; TRBD1 might be the D (6 bases). The CDR3 length is 16 residues. V was shortened by 3 bases and J by 5 bases, with 19 bases between the two germline ends.

The chain uses TRBV27 and TRBJ1-3; the D is unclear. Trimming pared 8 bases from V and 2 bases from J, leaving 13 bases between. This CDR3 region has 14 residues. Germline CDR1 reads MNHEY; CDR2 reads SMNVEV (reference sequence). Here the CDR3 reads CASRYLGPGNTIYF. The CDR3 DNA follows: TGTGCCAGCCGATATCTAGGTCCTGGAAACACCATATATTTT.

V gene TRBV6-2 or TRBV6-3 combines with J gene TRBJ2-1; D ambiguous. The CDR3 has 15 residues. V was cut by 2 bases and J by 1 base, with 9 bases left in between. CDR1 is MNHEY, CDR2 SVGEGT, per germline. The CDR3 DNA reads TGTGCCAGCAGTTACGCGGAGACATCCTACAATGAGCAGTTCTTC. Translation gives CASSYAETSYNEQFF.

This chain uses TRBV25-1 with TRBJ2-5; D may be TRBD2 (6 bases). This CDR3 region has 13 residues. V lost 1 base and J 3 bases, leaving 6 bases between the germline ends. Germline CDR1 reads MGHDK; CDR2 reads SYGVNS. The CDR3 DNA reads TGTGCCAGCAGTGAATGGGAGGAAGAGACCCAGTACTTC. The encoded protein is CASSEWEEETQYF.

This clonotype was seen a handful of times. The J gene is TRBJ1-2, the V gene TRBV6-1, with TRBD1 matching over 7 bases. This CDR3 contains 13 residues. V shed 10 bases and J 2 bases; nucleotides not matched to a gene: 7. CDR1 MNHNS and CDR2 SASEGT come from the germline V gene. This chain's CDR3 is CATGQLINYGYTF. The DNA of the CDR3 is TGTGCCACGGGACAGTTGATAAACTATGGCTACACCTTC.

The chain has TRBV25-1 and TRBJ2-7; the match to TRBD1 covers 7 bases. The CDR3 is 13 amino acids. Trimming at V came to 5 bases and at J to 7 bases, leaving 8 bases not matched to a gene. The germline V gene has CDR1 MGHDK and CDR2 SYGVNS. The CDR3 region has the DNA TGTGCCAGCAGTTACAGGGGTGGGGGAGAGCAGTACTTC. This gives the protein CASSYRGGGEQYF.

This sequence joins TRBV7-8 and TRBJ1-5, with D unclear. Germline V lookup: CDR1 SGHVS, CDR2 FQNEAQ. CDR3 length: 15 amino acids. V lost 1 base and J lost 4, with 11 bases in between. This CDR3 is CASSLVPWGNQPQHF. The DNA of the CDR3 is TGTGCCAGCAGCTTAGTCCCCTGGGGAAATCAGCCCCAGCATTTT.

This clonotype was found a few times. The chain joins TRBV7-8 to TRBJ1-2, with TRBD1 matching over 7 bases. The V gene's germline CDR1 is SGHVS and CDR2 FQNEAQ. This CDR3 contains 15 residues. V shed 1 base, J shed 4 bases, and the junction held 6 bases outside the gene matches. The CDR3 DNA sequence: TGTGCCAGCAGCTTAGGAGGACAGGACCTCTATGGCTACACCTTC. As protein: CASSLGGQDLYGYTF.

The chain uses TRBV10-3 and TRBJ2-7; D unresolved. The germline V and J ends were trimmed by 0 bases and 0 bases, with 12 bases remaining between them. Per germline, CDR1 ENHRY and CDR2 SYGVKD. CDR3 length: 16 residues. This chain's CDR3 is CAISESRADSSYEQYF. CDR3 DNA sequence: TGTGCCATCAGTGAGTCCCGGGCAGATAGCTCCTACGAGCAGTACTTC.

V and J are TRBV4-1 and TRBJ2-7; the D is unclear. Germline V gene sequence: CDR1 MGHRA, CDR2 YSYEKL. V gave up 4 bases and J gave up 9 bases, with 13 bases separating them. The CDR3 consists of 12 residues. The CDR3 loop reads CASSPPGQRQYF. The CDR3 DNA follows: TGCGCCAGCAGCCCTCCTGGCCAGCGGCAGTACTTC.

Notes on this clonotype: The germline gene is not matched at one end of the junction; a read error may be the cause. The CDR3 region is CVSTWGSEAFF. The CDR3 DNA reads as TGTGTCAGCACCTGGGGCAGTGAAGCTTTCTTT. The rearrangement joins TRBV28 to TRBJ1-1; possibly TRBD1 for D (5 bases). The CDR3 spans 11 residues. Germline values: CDR1 MDHEN, CDR2 SYDVKM.

This clonotype was detected only a few times. The chain combines TRBV28 with TRBJ2-7; D might be TRBD1 (6 bases). Germline assignment: CDR1 MDHEN and CDR2 SYDVKM. V lost 4 bases and J lost 3, with 22 bases in between. CDR3 length: 17 residues. This CDR3 reads CASSSVRYQDRNYEQYV. CDR3 sequence (DNA): TGTGCCAGCAGTTCCGTACGCTATCAGGACAGAAACTACGAGCAGTACGTC.

This clonotype was counted at least ten times. The chain employs TRBV7-6 and TRBJ1-2; TRBD1 might be the D (5 bases). The V end lost 2 bases, the J end lost 8 bases, and 15 bases lay between the germline ends. The CDR3 sequence is 14 residues long. The germline V gene has CDR1 SGHVS and CDR2 FNYEAQ. DNA for the CDR3: TGTGCCAGCAGCTTACGGACGGACACAGACGGCTACACCTTC. Translating it yields CASSLRTDTDGYTF.

V usage is TRBV4-2 and J usage is TRBJ1-6; weak D call: TRBD1 (5 bases). The CDR3 consists of 14 residues. Germline CDR1 is LGHNA and CDR2 is YNFKEQ. Trimming took 4 bases from V and 11 from J, leaving 15 bases between them. In DNA form, the CDR3 reads TGTGCCAGCAGCCTAGGGGAGGTTTTTACACCCCTCCACTTT. Residues: CASSLGEVFTPLHF.

This clonotype was seen ten or more times. The chain combines TRBV7-2 with TRBJ2-5; 10 bases agree with TRBD2. The germline V gene has CDR1 SGHTA and CDR2 FQGNSA. V trimming: 5 bases; J trimming: 5 bases; junction bases outside the gene matches: 8. The CDR3 is 15 residues long. DNA of the CDR3: TGTGCCAGCAGCGCGAGGACTAGCGGTGGGGAGACCCAGTACTTC. This translates into CASSARTSGGETQYF.

The chain joins TRBV6-2 or TRBV6-3 to TRBJ1-5; tentative D call: TRBD1 (6 bases). CDR3 length: 15 amino acids. Germline values: CDR1 MNHEY, CDR2 SVGEGT. V was shortened by 6 bases and J by 9 bases, with 21 bases between the two germline ends. CDR3 coding DNA: TGTGCCAGCAGATCCAGGGGTATCAGTTCTCGGCCCCAGCATTTT. Protein: CASRSRGISSRPQHF.